The 3 T cell receptor beta chains given below trace back to one sample, sequenced in a study of cytomegalovirus exposure and HLA in healthy donors. Profiling relied on immunoSEQ multiplex PCR, and the TCRdb table lists in-frame clones only, not all of them. The table lists about 120,000 clones, more than 75% of them singletons. The sequencing sample was made of PBMCs. Receptors were obtained from a woman aged 25 to 45 in good health and CMV-seronegative.

This CDR3 reads CSVDRGSYNEQFF. Here the CDR3 DNA reads TGCAGCGTCGATCGGGGCTCCTACAATGAGCAGTTCTTC. V is TRBV29-1 and J is TRBJ2-1; possible D gene TRBD2, 5 bases. The CDR3 has 13 amino acids. The ends were cut back, 6 bases at V and 0 bases at J, with 9 bases in the middle. Germline loops: CDR1 SQVTM, CDR2 ANQGSEA.

The chain combines TRBV11-2 with TRBJ2-1; weak D call: TRBD1 (5 bases). CDR3 length: 14 residues. Trimming pared 7 bases from V and 11 bases from J, leaving 21 bases between. Germline V gene sequence: CDR1 SGHAT, CDR2 FQNNGV. Written as DNA, the CDR3 is TGTGCCAGCAAACTTTACCACACCAGGGAACAGCAGTTCTTC. Translation: CASKLYHTREQQFF.

The V and J genes are TRBV6-6 and TRBJ1-2; 7 bases fit TRBD1. Germline trimming cut 6 bases from V and 3 bases from J; bases unmatched to any gene: 13. The CDR3 is 16 residues long. In germline, CDR1 is MNHNY, CDR2 SVGAGI (reference sequence). The CDR3 spells CASRRGGVGGDYGYTF. CDR3 DNA: TGTGCCAGCAGGAGAGGGGGCGTAGGAGGGGACTATGGCTACACCTTC.